This note documents a single T cell receptor (beta chain) sequence. Sequenced by immunoSEQ multiplex PCR; TCRdb stores in-frame clones only, minus some. The sample contains 90,000 to 120,000 clones, around 90% of which appear only once. The sample belongs to a study of T cell changes during pregnancy in multiple sclerosis. The V gene's germline CDR1 is SGHTA and CDR2 FQGNSA. V lost 1 base and J 5 bases, leaving 11 bases between the germline ends. This CDR3 is built from 14 residues. This sequence joins TRBV7-2 and TRBJ2-5; possible D gene TRBD1, 6 bases. The source was peripheral blood, collected in the third trimester of pregnancy. The TCR was taken from a female donor in good health, enrolled as a control in a pregnancy study. CDR3 nucleotide sequence: TGTGCCAGCAGCTTAGACAGGGCTCAGGAGACCCAGTACTTC. Its translation is CASSLDRAQETQYF.